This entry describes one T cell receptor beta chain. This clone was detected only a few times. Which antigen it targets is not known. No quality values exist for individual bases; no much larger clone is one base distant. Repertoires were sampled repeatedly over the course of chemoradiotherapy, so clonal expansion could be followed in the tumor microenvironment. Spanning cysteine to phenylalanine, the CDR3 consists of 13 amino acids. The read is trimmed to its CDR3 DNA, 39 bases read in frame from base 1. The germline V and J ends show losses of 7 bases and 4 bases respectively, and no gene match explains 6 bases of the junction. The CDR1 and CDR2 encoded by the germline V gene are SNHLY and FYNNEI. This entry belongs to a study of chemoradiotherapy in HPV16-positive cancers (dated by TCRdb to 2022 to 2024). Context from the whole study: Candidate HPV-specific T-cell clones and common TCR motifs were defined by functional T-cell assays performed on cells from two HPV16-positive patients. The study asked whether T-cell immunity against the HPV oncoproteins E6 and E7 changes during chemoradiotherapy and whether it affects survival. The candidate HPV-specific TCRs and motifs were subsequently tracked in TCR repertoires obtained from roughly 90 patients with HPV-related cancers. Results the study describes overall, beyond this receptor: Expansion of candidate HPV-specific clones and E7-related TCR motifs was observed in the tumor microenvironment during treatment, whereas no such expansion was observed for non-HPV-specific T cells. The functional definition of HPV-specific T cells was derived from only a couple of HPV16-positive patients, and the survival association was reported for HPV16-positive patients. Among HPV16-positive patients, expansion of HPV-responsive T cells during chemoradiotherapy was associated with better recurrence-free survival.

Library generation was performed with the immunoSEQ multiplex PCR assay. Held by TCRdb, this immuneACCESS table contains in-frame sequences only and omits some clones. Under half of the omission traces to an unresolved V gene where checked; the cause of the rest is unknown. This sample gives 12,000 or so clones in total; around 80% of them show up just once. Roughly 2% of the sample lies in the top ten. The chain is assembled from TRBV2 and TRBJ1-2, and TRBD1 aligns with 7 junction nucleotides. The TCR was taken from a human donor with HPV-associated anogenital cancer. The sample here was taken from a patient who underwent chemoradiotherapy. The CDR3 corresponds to CASTVGDSYGYTF. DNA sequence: TGTGCCAGCACTGTGGGGGACAGCTATGGCTACACCTTC. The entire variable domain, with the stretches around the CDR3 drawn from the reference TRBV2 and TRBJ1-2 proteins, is EPEVTQTPSHQVTQMGQEVILRCVPISNHLYFYWYRQILGQKVEFLVSFYNNEISEKSEIFDDQFSVERPDGSNFTLKIRSTKLEDSAMYFCASTVGDSYGYTFGSGTRLTVV.